This T cell receptor beta chain was sequenced in a study of spatial heterogeneity in lung cancer (dated by TCRdb to between 2018 and 2021). In the study overall: More beta-chain than alpha-chain transcripts were consistently detected, likely reflecting higher beta-chain transcript abundance. In the raw uncorrected reads, each unique combination of TCR and UMI appeared more than ten times on average. In non-small cell lung cancer, the study quantitatively compared TCR alpha and beta repertoires across several tumor regions, matched nontumor lung, and blood. The study linked features of the TCR repertoire to counts of nonsynonymous mutations, which were determined by whole-exome sequencing of tumor tissue. At surgery, fewer than 250 tumor regions, around 67 matched nontumor lung samples and 56 PBMC samples were TCR-sequenced for both alpha and beta chains. Paper-wide results and their limitations: Additional single-cell paired TCR alpha and beta sequencing was considered necessary to confirm, at a functional level, the hypothesis that regional TCRs recognize regional mutations. Ubiquitous expanded tumor TCRs were detected in blood more often at tumor resection than at routine follow-up.

Including cysteine and phenylalanine, the CDR3 has 17 amino acids. Just the 51-base CDR3 DNA is kept, in frame starting at base 1. In the germline V gene, CDR1 corresponds to MGHRA and CDR2 to YSYEKL. The junction shows trimming of 3 bases on V and 4 bases on J, plus 19 bases between the germline ends. The method was 5' RACE. The run used a NextSeq 500. The TCR library protocol attached a unique molecular identifier to each TCR cDNA molecule to allow correction of PCR and sequencing errors. The published analysis was carried out like this. TCR identification, UMI-based error correction and CDR3 extraction were performed with Decombinator tools. Expanded TCRs were defined as those above a frequency of 2 per 1,000, corresponding to the top 1% of the tumor frequency distribution. Renyi diversity was calculated using the R vegan package after each repertoire was subsampled 100 times to 5,000 TCRs. CDR3 similarity networks were built from amino acid triplet string-kernel similarity, with CDR3s being connected when pairwise similarity was above 0.82. TCRdb itself trimmed the public reads at Q25 with fastp, ran MiXCR and retained productive beta chains. Rows are unified per CDR3 protein, each entry keeping the most common DNA and genes. The V and J calls and clone size are TCRdb's, not the authors'. In this sample the table shows about 44,000 distinct CDR3 sequences, roughly 13% of which occur a single time. Of the sample, 55% to 70% is held by the ten largest clones.

The time point label, as the study defines it: sample taken at primary tumor resection. TCR sequencing used whole RNA extracted from tumor and nontumor lung tissue, or from cryopreserved PBMC samples, without cell sorting. The donors were about 65 patients from the lung TRACERx cohort who had early-stage, untreated non-small cell lung cancer. Only patients for whom sufficient RNA was available from at least two tumor regions were selected for TCR sequencing. This clonotype was detected a few times. Its cognate antigen has yet to be identified. Base qualities are not at hand, and no much larger clone is one base apart.

The chain links TRBV4-1 with TRBJ2-1; TRBD2 is a possible D gene, resting on 6 matching bases. The source material was PBMCs, sampled at surgery. This TCR was recovered from a male donor with early-stage non-small cell lung cancer. CDR3 loop: CASSHPKVRGVYNEQFF. The DNA sequence reads TGCGCCAGCAGCCACCCAAAGGTGCGGGGCGTTTACAATGAGCAGTTCTTC.